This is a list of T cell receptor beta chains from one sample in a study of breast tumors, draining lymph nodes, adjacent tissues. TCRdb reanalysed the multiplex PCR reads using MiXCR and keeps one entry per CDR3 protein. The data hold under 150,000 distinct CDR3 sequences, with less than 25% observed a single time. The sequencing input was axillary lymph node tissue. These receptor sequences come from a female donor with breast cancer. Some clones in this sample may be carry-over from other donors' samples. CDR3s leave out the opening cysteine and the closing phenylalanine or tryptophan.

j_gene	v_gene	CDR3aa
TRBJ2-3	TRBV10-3	ATRLNLASTDTQY
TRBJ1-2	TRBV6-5	ASSYTLTGDGYT
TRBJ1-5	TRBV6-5	ASSYTSGGGQPQH
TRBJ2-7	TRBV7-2	ASSLVAYEQY
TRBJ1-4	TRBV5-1	ASSLWGGLGNEKLF
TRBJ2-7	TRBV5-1	ASSRGTSTNEQY
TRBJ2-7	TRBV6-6	ASSSPGGEQY
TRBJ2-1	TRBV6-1	ASTEDLDRKQF
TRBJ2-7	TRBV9	ASSPGTSGSSYEQY
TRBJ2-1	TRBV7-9	ASSLWGRAGHEQF
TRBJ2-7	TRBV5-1	ASSLHRGAGSYEQY
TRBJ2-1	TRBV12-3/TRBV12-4	ASSLVNNNEQF
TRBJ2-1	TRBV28	ASSVGGARNEQF
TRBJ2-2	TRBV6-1	ASSDFFGLAGNTGELF
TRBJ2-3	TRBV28	ASSYRREGTDTQY
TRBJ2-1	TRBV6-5	ASSLRFGGYNEQF
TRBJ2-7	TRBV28	ASSFGLAKYEQY
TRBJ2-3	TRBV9	ASSPELDTQY
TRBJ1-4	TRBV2	ASRDRTGRGEKLF
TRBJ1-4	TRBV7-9	ASSSGWTGGNEKLF
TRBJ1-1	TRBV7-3	ASSLTWGSPAF
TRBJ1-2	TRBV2	ASSEELLGYGYT
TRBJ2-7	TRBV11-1	ASAPIAFTYEQY
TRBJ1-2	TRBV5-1	ASSSAGTGVDGYT